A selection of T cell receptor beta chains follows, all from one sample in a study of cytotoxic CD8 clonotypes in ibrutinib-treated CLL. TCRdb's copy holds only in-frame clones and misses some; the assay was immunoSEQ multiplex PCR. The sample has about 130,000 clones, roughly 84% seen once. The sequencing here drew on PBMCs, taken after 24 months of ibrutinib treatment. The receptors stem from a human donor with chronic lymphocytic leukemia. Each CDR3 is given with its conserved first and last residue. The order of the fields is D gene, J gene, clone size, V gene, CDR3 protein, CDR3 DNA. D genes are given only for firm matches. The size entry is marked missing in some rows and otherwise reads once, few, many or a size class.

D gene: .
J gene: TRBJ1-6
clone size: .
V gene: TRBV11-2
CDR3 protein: CASSPGRWNSPLHF
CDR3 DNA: TGTGCCAGCAGCCCGGGACGGTGGAATTCACCCCTCCACTTT

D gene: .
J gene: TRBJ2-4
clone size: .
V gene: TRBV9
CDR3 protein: CASSAKGIDIQYF
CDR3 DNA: TGTGCCAGCAGCGCGAAGGGGATCGACATTCAGTACTTC

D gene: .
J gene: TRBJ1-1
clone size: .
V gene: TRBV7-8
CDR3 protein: CASRPAGSRYTEAFF
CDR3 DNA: TGTGCCAGCAGACCCGCAGGGTCGAGGTACACTGAAGCTTTCTTT

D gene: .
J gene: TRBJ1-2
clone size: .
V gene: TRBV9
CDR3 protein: CASSFPRRGYTF
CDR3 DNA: TGTGCCAGCAGCTTCCCCCGGCGTGGCTACACCTTC

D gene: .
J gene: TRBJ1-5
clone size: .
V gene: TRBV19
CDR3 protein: CASSISLGGLRQPQHF
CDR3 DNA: TGTGCCAGTAGTATTTCTTTGGGGGGTTTGCGTCAGCCCCAGCATTTT

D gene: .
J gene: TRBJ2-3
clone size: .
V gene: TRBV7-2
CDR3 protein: CASSRGANTDTQYF
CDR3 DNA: TGTGCCAGCAGCCGCGGGGCGAACACAGATACGCAGTATTTT

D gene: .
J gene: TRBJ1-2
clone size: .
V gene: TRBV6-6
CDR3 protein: CASSYSAATNYGYTF
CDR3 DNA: TGTGCCAGCAGTTACTCCGCAGCTACTAACTATGGCTACACCTTC

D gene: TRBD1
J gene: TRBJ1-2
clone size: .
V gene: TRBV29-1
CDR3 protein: CSAVAQGANYGYTF
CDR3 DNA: TGCAGCGCGGTGGCACAGGGGGCTAACTATGGCTACACCTTC

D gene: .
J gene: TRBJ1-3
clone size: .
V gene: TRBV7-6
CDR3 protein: CASSLAPLGNTIYF
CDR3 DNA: TGTGCCAGCAGCTTGGCGCCCCTGGGAAACACCATATATTTT

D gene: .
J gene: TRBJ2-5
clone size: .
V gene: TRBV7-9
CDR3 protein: CASSLIAETQYF
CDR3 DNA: TGTGCCAGCAGCTTAATTGCGGAGACCCAGTACTTC

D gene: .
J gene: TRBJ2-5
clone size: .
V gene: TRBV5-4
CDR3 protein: CASSWAEIETQYF
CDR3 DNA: TGTGCCAGCAGCTGGGCAGAAATAGAGACCCAGTACTTC

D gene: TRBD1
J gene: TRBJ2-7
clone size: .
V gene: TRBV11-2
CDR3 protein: CASSPLRQGSYEQYF
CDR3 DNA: TGTGCCAGCAGCCCCCTCCGACAGGGGTCCTACGAGCAGTACTTC

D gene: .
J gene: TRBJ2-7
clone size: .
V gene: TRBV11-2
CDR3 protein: CASSFSGNTGEQYF
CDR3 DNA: TGTGCCAGCAGCTTCTCCGGGAACACGGGCGAGCAGTACTTC

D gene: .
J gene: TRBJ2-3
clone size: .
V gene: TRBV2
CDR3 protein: CASEGEAGRTDTQYF
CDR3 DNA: TGTGCCAGCGAGGGGGAGGCGGGGCGCACAGATACGCAGTATTTT

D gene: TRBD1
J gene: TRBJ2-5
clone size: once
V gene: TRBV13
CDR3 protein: CASSADRGETQYF
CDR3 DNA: TGTGCCAGCAGCGCCGACAGGGGAGAGACCCAGTACTTC

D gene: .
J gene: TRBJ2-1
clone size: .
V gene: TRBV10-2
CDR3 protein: CASTPNGHEQFF
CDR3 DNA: TGCGCCAGCACCCCCAATGGGCATGAGCAGTTCTTC

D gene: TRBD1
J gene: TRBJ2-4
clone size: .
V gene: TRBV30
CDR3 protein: CAWGSHRGSVNIQYF
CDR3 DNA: TGTGCCTGGGGCTCACACAGGGGGTCGGTGAACATTCAGTACTTC

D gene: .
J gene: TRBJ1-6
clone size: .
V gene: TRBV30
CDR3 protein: CAWSVLGEGNSPLHF
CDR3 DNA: TGTGCCTGGAGTGTACTCGGGGAAGGCAATTCACCCCTCCACTTT

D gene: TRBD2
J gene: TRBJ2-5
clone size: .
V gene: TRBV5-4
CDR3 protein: CASSRGLAGGGETQYF
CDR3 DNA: TGTGCCAGCAGCAGGGGACTAGCGGGGGGCGGCGAGACCCAGTACTTC

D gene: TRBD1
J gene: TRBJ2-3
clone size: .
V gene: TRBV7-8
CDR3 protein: CASSFNRGRRDTQYF
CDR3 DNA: TGTGCCAGCAGCTTCAACAGGGGGCGGAGAGATACGCAGTATTTT

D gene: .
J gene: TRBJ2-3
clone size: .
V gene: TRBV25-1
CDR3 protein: CASSEFASDRTDTQYF
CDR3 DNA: TGTGCCAGCAGTGAATTTGCTAGCGACCGCACAGATACGCAGTATTTT

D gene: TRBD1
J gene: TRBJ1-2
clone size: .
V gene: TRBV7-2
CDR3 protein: CASSLDRAYGYTF
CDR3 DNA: TGTGCCAGCAGCTTGGACAGGGCCTATGGCTACACCTTC

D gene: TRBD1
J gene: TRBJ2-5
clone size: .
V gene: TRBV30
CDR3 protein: CACGTGGDPLQETQYF
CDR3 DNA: TGTGCCTGTGGGACAGGGGGCGATCCCCTCCAAGAGACCCAGTACTTC

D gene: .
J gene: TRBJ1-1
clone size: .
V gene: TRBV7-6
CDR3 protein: CASSLGQGLNTEAFF
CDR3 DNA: TGTGCCAGCAGCTTGGGGCAGGGGTTGAACACTGAAGCTTTCTTT

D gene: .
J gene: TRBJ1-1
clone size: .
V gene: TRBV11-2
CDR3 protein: CASSLERQHEAFF
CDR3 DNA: TGTGCCAGCAGCTTGGAGAGACAGCATGAAGCTTTCTTT

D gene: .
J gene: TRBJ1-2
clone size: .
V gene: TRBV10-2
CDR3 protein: CASSDSGMVYTF
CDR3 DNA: TGCGCCAGCAGTGACTCAGGGATGGTCTACACCTTC

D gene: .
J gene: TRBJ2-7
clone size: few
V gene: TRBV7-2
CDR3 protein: CASSPGHSSYEQYF
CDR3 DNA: TGTGCCAGCAGCCCGGGACACAGCTCCTACGAGCAGTACTTC

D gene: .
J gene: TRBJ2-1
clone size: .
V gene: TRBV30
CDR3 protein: CAWSRIGVRTYNEQFF
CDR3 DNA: TGTGCCTGGAGTCGTATAGGGGTCCGCACCTACAATGAGCAGTTCTTC

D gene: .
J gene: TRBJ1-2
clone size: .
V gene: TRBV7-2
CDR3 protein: CASSSLSMAQGVDGYGYTF
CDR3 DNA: TGTGCCAGCAGCTCCCTCTCGATGGCACAGGGCGTCGATGGCTATGGCTACACCTTC

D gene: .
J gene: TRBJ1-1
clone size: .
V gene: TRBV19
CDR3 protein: CASSIDQGSNTEAFF
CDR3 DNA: TGTGCCAGTAGTATAGATCAGGGGTCGAACACTGAAGCTTTCTTT

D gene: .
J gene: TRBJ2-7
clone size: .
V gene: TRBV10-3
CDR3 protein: CAIHDGGFASYEQYF
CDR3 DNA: TGTGCCATCCACGATGGGGGCTTCGCGTCCTACGAGCAGTACTTC

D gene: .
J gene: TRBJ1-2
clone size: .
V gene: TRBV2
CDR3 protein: CASSEVSGGYTF
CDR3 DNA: TGTGCCAGCAGTGAAGTTTCGGGGGGCTACACCTTC

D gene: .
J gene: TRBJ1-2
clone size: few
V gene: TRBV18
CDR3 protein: CASSSVGGAQPSGYGYTF
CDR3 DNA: TGTGCCAGCTCATCCGTGGGGGGGGCGCAGCCCTCTGGCTATGGCTACACCTTC

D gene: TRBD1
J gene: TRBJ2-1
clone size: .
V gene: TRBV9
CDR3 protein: CASSVGQNYNEQFF
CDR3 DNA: TGTGCCAGCAGCGTGGGACAGAATTACAATGAGCAGTTCTTC

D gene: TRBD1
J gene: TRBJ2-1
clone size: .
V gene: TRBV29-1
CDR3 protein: CSGTDRGSYNEQFF
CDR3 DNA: TGCAGCGGGACGGACAGGGGCTCCTACAATGAGCAGTTCTTC

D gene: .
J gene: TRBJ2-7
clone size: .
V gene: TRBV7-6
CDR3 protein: CASSLVGPNYEQYF
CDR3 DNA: TGTGCCAGCAGCTTAGTGGGCCCCAACTACGAGCAGTACTTC

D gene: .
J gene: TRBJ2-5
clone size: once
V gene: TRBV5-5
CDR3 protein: CASSFVGQPGETQYF
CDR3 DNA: TGTGCCAGCAGCTTCGTCGGACAGCCTGGAGAGACCCAGTACTTC

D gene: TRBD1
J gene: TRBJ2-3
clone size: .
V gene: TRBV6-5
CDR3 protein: CASNGRDRDTDTQYF
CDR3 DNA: TGTGCCAGCAACGGCCGGGACAGGGACACAGATACGCAGTATTTT

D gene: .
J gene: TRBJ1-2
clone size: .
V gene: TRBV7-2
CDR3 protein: CASSLVQGTNYGYTF
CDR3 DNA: TGTGCCAGCAGCTTAGTACAGGGAACCAACTATGGCTACACCTTC

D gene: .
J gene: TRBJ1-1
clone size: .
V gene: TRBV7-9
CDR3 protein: CASSWEGTEAFF
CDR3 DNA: TGTGCCAGCAGCTGGGAGGGGACTGAAGCTTTCTTT

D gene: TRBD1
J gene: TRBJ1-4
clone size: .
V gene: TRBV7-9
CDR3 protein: CASSPGTGWLFF
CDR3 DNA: TGTGCCAGCAGCCCCGGGACAGGGTGGCTGTTTTTT